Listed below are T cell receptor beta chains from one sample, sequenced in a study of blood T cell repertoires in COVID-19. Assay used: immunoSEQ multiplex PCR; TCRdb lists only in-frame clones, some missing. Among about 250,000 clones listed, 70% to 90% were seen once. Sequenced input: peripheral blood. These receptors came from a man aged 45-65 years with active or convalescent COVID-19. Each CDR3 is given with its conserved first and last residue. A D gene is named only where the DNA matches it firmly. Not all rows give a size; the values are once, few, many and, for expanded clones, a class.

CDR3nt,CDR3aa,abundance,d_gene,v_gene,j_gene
TGTGCCAGCAGCCAAGAGTCATCACAGTTCTACTCTGGAAACACCATATATTTT,CASSQESSQFYSGNTIYF,NA,NA,TRBV4-2,TRBJ1-3
TGTGCCAGCAGCCCCCACAGGAGTGGCTACACCTTC,CASSPHRSGYTF,once,NA,TRBV7-8,TRBJ1-2
TGTGCCAGCAGCCCCGGGAGTCTCCAGGGTAATGAAAAACTGTTTTTT,CASSPGSLQGNEKLFF,few,NA,TRBV5-8,TRBJ1-4
TGTGCCAGCAGCTCACACCGGACAGATGGCTACACCTTC,CASSSHRTDGYTF,NA,NA,TRBV4-2,TRBJ1-2
TGTGCCAGCAGACTTGGACAGGGCAGCACAGATACGCAGTATTTT,CASRLGQGSTDTQYF,NA,TRBD1,TRBV6-5,TRBJ2-3
TGTGCCACCAGCAGAGATGAGGACCCGGGGTGGCAGCCCCAGCATTTT,CATSRDEDPGWQPQHF,NA,NA,TRBV15,TRBJ1-5
TGTGCCAGCAGTTACTCTCTACAGGGGCTAGCCGGGGAGCTGTTTTTT,CASSYSLQGLAGELFF,NA,TRBD1,TRBV6-5,TRBJ2-2
TGTGCCAGCAGCCCCTCTAGGGGGAATGAAAAACTGTTTTTT,CASSPSRGNEKLFF,NA,NA,TRBV9,TRBJ1-4
TGTGCCAGCAGCGGGGGGGGACCCTACAATGAGCAGTTCTTC,CASSGGGPYNEQFF,NA,TRBD2,TRBV7-9,TRBJ2-1
TGCGCCAGCAGTTCTAGCGGGAGGGCCTACGAGCAGTACTTC,CASSSSGRAYEQYF,NA,TRBD2,TRBV10-2,TRBJ2-7
TGTGCCAGCAGTGGGAGGGCCGGGGGGACTAATGAAAAACTGTTTTTT,CASSGRAGGTNEKLFF,once,NA,TRBV25-1,TRBJ1-4
TGTGCCAGCAGCCAAGGTATGACTACCGAGCAGTACTTC,CASSQGMTTEQYF,NA,NA,TRBV3-1/TRBV3-2,TRBJ2-7
TGTGCCAGCAGCGGGACTAGCGGGGGACTGGAGCAGTTCTTC,CASSGTSGGLEQFF,once,TRBD2,TRBV9,TRBJ2-1
TGTGCCAGCAGCCCTGGACAGCTCATCAACGAGCAGTACTTC,CASSPGQLINEQYF,few,NA,TRBV6-6,TRBJ2-7
TGTGCCAGCAGCGCTGTAGGGGGAGATGGTACGCAGTATTTT,CASSAVGGDGTQYF,NA,NA,TRBV7-8,TRBJ2-3
TGTGCCAGCAGCCTCGGGACTAGCGGGCCCCAGGGAGAGACCCAGTACTTC,CASSLGTSGPQGETQYF,NA,TRBD2,TRBV7-2,TRBJ2-5
TGTGCCAGCAGCTTAAGGGAGGGATCGGGGAGGGAGACCCAGTACTTC,CASSLREGSGRETQYF,NA,TRBD2,TRBV7-2,TRBJ2-5
TGTGCCAGCAGCTCGCGAGGTGCGGGGAGTGGCTACACCTTC,CASSSRGAGSGYTF,NA,NA,TRBV5-6,TRBJ1-2
TGCGCCAGCAGCCCGGGACAGGGGGGAACAGATACGCAGTATTTT,CASSPGQGGTDTQYF,NA,TRBD1,TRBV5-1,TRBJ2-3
TGTGCCAGCAGCCCCTCCGTGGGAGATGAGCAGTTCTTC,CASSPSVGDEQFF,many,NA,TRBV9,TRBJ2-1
TGTGCCAGCAGTAGGGACTCTCTCTCTGGAAACACCATATATTTT,CASSRDSLSGNTIYF,once,NA,TRBV6-5,TRBJ1-3
TGTGCCAGCAGCTTGGGGAGGGGAAGAGGTGACATTCAGTACTTC,CASSLGRGRGDIQYF,NA,NA,TRBV5-6,TRBJ2-4
TGTGCCAGCAGCCTAGGGTTGGACATCGAGCAGTACTTC,CASSLGLDIEQYF,NA,NA,TRBV9,TRBJ2-7
TGTGCCAGCAGCCCTGACAGAAACTATGGCTACACCTTC,CASSPDRNYGYTF,once,NA,TRBV7-3,TRBJ1-2
TGCGCCAGCAGCCCCCCAGCTGCGGGTGAGCAGTATTTT,CASSPPAAGEQYF,NA,NA,TRBV5-1,TRBJ2-3
TGTGCCAGCAGCGTATCTAGTTACAGGGGGAATAATGAGCAGTTCTTC,CASSVSSYRGNNEQFF,NA,TRBD1,TRBV9,TRBJ2-1
TGTGCCAGCAACCCGGGACAGGTCTTCACCGGGGAGCTGTTTTTT,CASNPGQVFTGELFF,NA,TRBD1,TRBV18,TRBJ2-2
TGCAGCGTTGGCCAGCGGGGCTACGAGCAGTACTTC,CSVGQRGYEQYF,NA,TRBD2,TRBV29-1,TRBJ2-7
TGTGCCAGTAGTCCCCGACAGGGGAATGAGCAGTTCTTC,CASSPRQGNEQFF,NA,TRBD1,TRBV19,TRBJ2-1
TGTGCCAGCAGTTACTCTCCGGGACAGGGAGACTATGGCTACACCTTC,CASSYSPGQGDYGYTF,NA,TRBD1,TRBV6-5,TRBJ1-2
TGTGCCAGCAGTTCCCACCAACTCCTCTATAATTCACCCCTCCACTTT,CASSSHQLLYNSPLHF,few,NA,TRBV6-5,TRBJ1-6
TGTGCCAGCAGGTTACAAGAGACCCAGTACTTC,CASRLQETQYF,NA,NA,TRBV9,TRBJ2-5
TGTGCCAGCAGCTGGCAGGGACTAGCGGGAAGAGAGCAGTTCTTC,CASSWQGLAGREQFF,NA,TRBD2,TRBV3-1/TRBV3-2,TRBJ2-1
TGCGCCAGCAGCCAGGGGAGAGGGCGCGGCTACACCTTC,CASSQGRGRGYTF,NA,NA,TRBV5-1,TRBJ1-2
TGTGCCAGCCGCTCAGGAACGGATACGCAGTATTTT,CASRSGTDTQYF,NA,NA,TRBV4-2,TRBJ2-3
TGCGCCAGCAGGCCCCTCGGCGGAGTACGGGGGGAGCTGTTTTTT,CASRPLGGVRGELFF,NA,NA,TRBV5-1,TRBJ2-2
TGTGCCAGCAGCCCTTCGGGAGAGTCTTTGGCAGGCGAGCAGTACTTC,CASSPSGESLAGEQYF,NA,NA,TRBV7-9,TRBJ2-7
TGTGCCAGCAGCTACAGCTCCGGCGGGGAGCTGTTTTTT,CASSYSSGGELFF,NA,NA,TRBV5-6,TRBJ2-2
TGTGCCTGGGGAACGGGTGATACCTTCTATGGCTACACCTTC,CAWGTGDTFYGYTF,NA,NA,TRBV30,TRBJ1-2
TGTGCCAGCTTACCGGCGGGAGGCAACTACGAGCAGTACTTC,CASLPAGGNYEQYF,NA,TRBD2,TRBV18,TRBJ2-7